A selection of T cell receptor beta chains follows, all from one sample in a study of cytomegalovirus exposure and HLA in healthy donors. The method was immunoSEQ multiplex PCR; TCRdb's version includes in-frame clones alone and lacks a portion of them. This table holds roughly 290,000 clones, 75% to 85% found once. Sample: PBMCs. The origin of the receptors is a girl aged 2 to 10 in good health and CMV-seronegative. CDR3s include the opening cysteine and the closing phenylalanine or tryptophan. The D gene is left open where the match is weak. Clone size is shown for a subset of rows, as once, few, many or a class of expanded clone.

DNA: TGTGCCAGCAGTTGGACAGGGGTCGGGTCCTACGAGCAGTACTTC
CDR3: CASSWTGVGSYEQYF
size: .
D: TRBD1
J: TRBJ2-7
V: TRBV6-1

DNA: TGTGCCAGCAGCCTTCCGAGGACAGGGCGCTACGAGCAGTACTTC
CDR3: CASSLPRTGRYEQYF
size: .
D: TRBD1
J: TRBJ2-7
V: TRBV7-9

DNA: TGTGCCAGCAGCCCGCGACAGGGTCGTTCACCCCTCCACTTT
CDR3: CASSPRQGRSPLHF
size: .
D: TRBD1
J: TRBJ1-6
V: TRBV7-8

DNA: TGTGCCTGGAGCGAGGACTACAATCAGCCCCAGCATTTT
CDR3: CAWSEDYNQPQHF
size: once
D: .
J: TRBJ1-5
V: TRBV30

DNA: TGCGCCAGCAGCCAAGATGGGAGGGAAGCTTTCTTT
CDR3: CASSQDGREAFF
size: .
D: .
J: TRBJ1-1
V: TRBV4-1

DNA: TGTGCCACCAGCATAAACCCCAGGGGGAACACTGAAGCTTTCTTT
CDR3: CATSINPRGNTEAFF
size: .
D: .
J: TRBJ1-1
V: TRBV15

DNA: TGCAGCGTCCCGACCGGGGGGCGTAGTGGGGTATGTCAGTTCTTC
CDR3: CSVPTGGRSGVCQFF
size: .
D: .
J: TRBJ2-1
V: TRBV29-1

DNA: TGTGCCAGTAGGAAAGAGGCAGCAAGCCCCTACGAGCAGTACTTC
CDR3: CASRKEAASPYEQYF
size: once
D: .
J: TRBJ2-7
V: TRBV19

DNA: TGTGCCAGCAGCTACCTAGGAATTTCTCAGCCCCAGCATTTT
CDR3: CASSYLGISQPQHF
size: .
D: .
J: TRBJ1-5
V: TRBV7-2

DNA: TGCGCCAGCAGTGAGGGGACTAGCGGGAGGGCTGAGCAGTTCTTC
CDR3: CASSEGTSGRAEQFF
size: .
D: TRBD2
J: TRBJ2-1
V: TRBV10-1

DNA: TGTGCCAGCAGTTTTTACTACGAGCAGTACTTC
CDR3: CASSFYYEQYF
size: .
D: .
J: TRBJ2-7
V: TRBV28

DNA: TGTGCCAGCAGTTATGGGACAGGGTCGGGTGAGCAGTTCTTC
CDR3: CASSYGTGSGEQFF
size: .
D: TRBD1
J: TRBJ2-1
V: TRBV6-5

DNA: TGTGCCAGCAGCATAGGGACAGGGGGAAACCTTAACACGGAAGCTTTCTTT
CDR3: CASSIGTGGNLNTEAFF
size: .
D: TRBD1
J: TRBJ1-1
V: TRBV5-6

DNA: TGCGCCAGCAGCGCTTCAAGCGGCTCCTACAATGAGCAGTTCTTC
CDR3: CASSASSGSYNEQFF
size: .
D: .
J: TRBJ2-1
V: TRBV5-1

DNA: TGCGCCAGCAGCGAAATAGGACGGCGCCCGAGGGCTGAAGCTTTCTTT
CDR3: CASSEIGRRPRAEAFF
size: .
D: .
J: TRBJ1-1
V: TRBV5-1

DNA: TGCGCCAGCAGCTTGGTGGCGGGTAGCTCCTACAATGAGCAGTTCTTC
CDR3: CASSLVAGSSYNEQFF
size: .
D: .
J: TRBJ2-1
V: TRBV5-1

DNA: TGTGCCAGCAGTGAGGGGGCCCCATACAATGAGCAGTTCTTC
CDR3: CASSEGAPYNEQFF
size: .
D: .
J: TRBJ2-1
V: TRBV2

DNA: TGTGCCTGGAGTGTGGGGGGTAGTCGGGAGACCCAGTACTTC
CDR3: CAWSVGGSRETQYF
size: .
D: .
J: TRBJ2-5
V: TRBV30

DNA: TGTGCCAGCAGTTTAGGGGGCCAGGGTAGCGGGAGTGGTGAGACCCAGTACTTC
CDR3: CASSLGGQGSGSGETQYF
size: .
D: TRBD2
J: TRBJ2-5
V: TRBV28

DNA: TGTGCCTGGAGTCCAGGGGTGTTGGACACTGAAGCTTTCTTT
CDR3: CAWSPGVLDTEAFF
size: few
D: .
J: TRBJ1-1
V: TRBV30

DNA: TGTGCCTGGCAGGTGGCCAGCTCCTATAATTCACCCCTCCACTTT
CDR3: CAWQVASSYNSPLHF
size: .
D: .
J: TRBJ1-6
V: TRBV30

DNA: TGTGCCAGCAGCTTAGAAGCCGGGGGGTTCGCTGAAGCTTTCTTT
CDR3: CASSLEAGGFAEAFF
size: .
D: .
J: TRBJ1-1
V: TRBV11-2

DNA: TGTGCCAGCAGTTATGGGGGACAGGGCCGGGATAGGGAGCCCCAGCATTTT
CDR3: CASSYGGQGRDREPQHF
size: .
D: TRBD1
J: TRBJ1-5
V: TRBV6-9

DNA: TGTGCCAGCAGTCTCACAAAGAACAGGGCGTATCAGCCCCAGCATTTT
CDR3: CASSLTKNRAYQPQHF
size: .
D: .
J: TRBJ1-5
V: TRBV28

DNA: TGTGCCAGCAGCCTGGGGGGGACAGGGAATTCACCCCTCCACTTT
CDR3: CASSLGGTGNSPLHF
size: once
D: TRBD1
J: TRBJ1-6
V: TRBV25-1

DNA: TGTGCCAGTAGTATTTCTAGCGCGAGCTCCTACAATGAGCAGTTCTTC
CDR3: CASSISSASSYNEQFF
size: .
D: .
J: TRBJ2-1
V: TRBV19

DNA: TGTGCCTGGAGCGGGACAAACTATGGCTACACCTTC
CDR3: CAWSGTNYGYTF
size: .
D: .
J: TRBJ1-2
V: TRBV30

DNA: TGTGCCATCAGTTCCCTGGGGACTAGCCTGGGCAATGAGCAGTTCTTC
CDR3: CAISSLGTSLGNEQFF
size: .
D: TRBD2
J: TRBJ2-1
V: TRBV10-3

DNA: TGTGCCAGCAGCTTAGATGACAGAGACTATGGCTACACCTTC
CDR3: CASSLDDRDYGYTF
size: .
D: .
J: TRBJ1-2
V: TRBV7-9

DNA: TGTGCCAGCAGCTTACGGACAGGTTTATATGGCTACACCTTC
CDR3: CASSLRTGLYGYTF
size: .
D: TRBD1
J: TRBJ1-2
V: TRBV13

DNA: TGCGCCAACAGCTTGTACGGACAGGGGACTGAAGCTTTCTTT
CDR3: CANSLYGQGTEAFF
size: .
D: TRBD1
J: TRBJ1-1
V: TRBV5-1

DNA: TGTGCCAGCGTCCGTTATATGAGTTCCTACGAGCAGTACTTC
CDR3: CASVRYMSSYEQYF
size: .
D: .
J: TRBJ2-7
V: TRBV2

DNA: TGCGCCAGCAGCTCGGGATTCACCGGGGAGCTGTTTTTT
CDR3: CASSSGFTGELFF
size: .
D: .
J: TRBJ2-2
V: TRBV5-1

DNA: TGCGCCAGCAGCCCCTCGACAGGGGGGTACAATGAGCAGTTCTTC
CDR3: CASSPSTGGYNEQFF
size: .
D: TRBD1
J: TRBJ2-1
V: TRBV5-1

DNA: TGTGCCACCAGCAGAGATCAGGGGAGCACTGAAGCTTTCTTT
CDR3: CATSRDQGSTEAFF
size: once
D: .
J: TRBJ1-1
V: TRBV15

DNA: TGTGCCAGCAGCAAAACCCCTAGCGCTACTAGCACAGATACGCAGTATTTT
CDR3: CASSKTPSATSTDTQYF
size: .
D: .
J: TRBJ2-3
V: TRBV27

DNA: TGTGCCAGCAGGGGGGACAGGGGAAAAAATCAGCCCCAGCATTTT
CDR3: CASRGDRGKNQPQHF
size: .
D: TRBD1
J: TRBJ1-5
V: TRBV28

DNA: TGTGCCATCAGCCAAGGAGGGGAGACCCAGTACTTC
CDR3: CAISQGGETQYF
size: .
D: .
J: TRBJ2-5
V: TRBV10-3

DNA: TGCAGCGTTGGCCGGGACAAATACAATGAGCAGTTCTTC
CDR3: CSVGRDKYNEQFF
size: few
D: .
J: TRBJ2-1
V: TRBV29-1

DNA: TGTGTCAGCAGCTTAGGCGTGAACACTGAAGCTTTCTTT
CDR3: CVSSLGVNTEAFF
size: .
D: .
J: TRBJ1-1
V: TRBV11-1

DNA: TGTGCCAGCAGTCAACAGGAAAATCAGCCCCAGCATTTT
CDR3: CASSQQENQPQHF
size: .
D: .
J: TRBJ1-5
V: TRBV7-2

DNA: TGTGCCAGCAGCGTAGATCGCGGGGCCAGCTCCTACAATGAGCAGTTCTTC
CDR3: CASSVDRGASSYNEQFF
size: .
D: .
J: TRBJ2-1
V: TRBV9

DNA: TGTGCCAGCAGTGACTCTGGCACAGAGGGCTACACCTTC
CDR3: CASSDSGTEGYTF
size: .
D: .
J: TRBJ1-2
V: TRBV2

DNA: TGTGCCAGCTCACAGGGGACAGTTAATCAGCCCCAGCATTTT
CDR3: CASSQGTVNQPQHF
size: .
D: TRBD1
J: TRBJ1-5
V: TRBV18

DNA: TGTGCCAGCAGTTTCCTCAACCGGGGAAACAATGAGCAGTTCTTC
CDR3: CASSFLNRGNNEQFF
size: .
D: .
J: TRBJ2-1
V: TRBV28

DNA: TGTGCCAGCAGCCGAGTGGGTAGCGGGAGCTACGAGCAGTACTTC
CDR3: CASSRVGSGSYEQYF
size: .
D: TRBD2
J: TRBJ2-7
V: TRBV7-2

DNA: TGTGCCAGCACCCTAGCGGGGGGGCCCTACGAGCAGTACTTC
CDR3: CASTLAGGPYEQYF
size: .
D: TRBD2
J: TRBJ2-7
V: TRBV7-8

DNA: TGTGCCAGCAGCCAGCAAGGGACTACCTCAGATACGCAGTATTTT
CDR3: CASSQQGTTSDTQYF
size: .
D: TRBD2
J: TRBJ2-3
V: TRBV7-2

DNA: TGTGCCATCAGTGGCGGGACAGGGGGCACTGAAGCTTTCTTT
CDR3: CAISGGTGGTEAFF
size: .
D: TRBD1
J: TRBJ1-1
V: TRBV10-3

DNA: TGTGCCAGCAGCCAAGATATCGGGACAGGGTACAACACTGAAGCTTTCTTT
CDR3: CASSQDIGTGYNTEAFF
size: few
D: TRBD1
J: TRBJ1-1
V: TRBV14

DNA: TGTGCCAGCAGCCTGAGGGGGACGCTCGGGGACTATGGCTACACCTTC
CDR3: CASSLRGTLGDYGYTF
size: .
D: .
J: TRBJ1-2
V: TRBV7-8

DNA: TGTGCCAGCAGCGAACTCCGGGACAGAATATCTCCTACGCAGTATTTT
CDR3: CASSELRDRISPTQYF
size: .
D: TRBD1
J: TRBJ2-3
V: TRBV6-7

DNA: TGTGCCAGCAGCGCCACTATCCGCACAGATACGCAGTATTTT
CDR3: CASSATIRTDTQYF
size: once
D: .
J: TRBJ2-3
V: TRBV9

DNA: TGTGCCAGCAGTCTGCGACAGTCGGAGACCCAGTACTTC
CDR3: CASSLRQSETQYF
size: few
D: .
J: TRBJ2-5
V: TRBV5-4

DNA: TGTGCCAGCAGCTTGAATAGAGAAATTCGGGGTGAAAAACTGTTTTTT
CDR3: CASSLNREIRGEKLFF
size: .
D: .
J: TRBJ1-4
V: TRBV5-5